The 26 T cell receptor beta chains below were found in one sample sequenced in a study of T cell repertoires in cytomegalovirus infection. TCRdb re-called the reads through MiXCR, storing one row per CDR3 protein. Found here are about 700,000 distinct CDR3 sequences, around 35% of them singletons; the top ten hold 15% to 20%. No antigens are known for them. The sequencing here drew on cultured PBMCs, taken from culture after CMV antigen stimulation. The receptors originated from a human donor in good health (CMV status not recorded). Some clones in this sample may be carry-over from other donors' samples.

This clonotype was detected a few times. The chain links TRBV6-1 to TRBJ1-1; D unclear. Germline-derived CDR1 and CDR2 are MNHNS and SASEGT. With 7 bases removed from V and 11 bases from J, the gap between germline ends came to 17 bases. CDR3 length: 12 amino acids. The CDR3 protein is CASTDPTAGAFF. The DNA of the CDR3 is TGTGCCAGCACCGATCCCACCGCGGGGGCTTTCTTT.

The chain carries TRBV20-1 and TRBJ1-6, with D possibly TRBD1 on 5 matching bases. Trimming removed 2 bases from V and 8 bases from J, with 22 bases in between. CDR1 and CDR2 (germline): DFQATT, SNEGSKA (reference sequence). There are 17 residues in the CDR3. The CDR3 sequence: CSARYQGQVPGDSPLHF. CDR3 in DNA: TGCAGTGCTAGATACCAGGGTCAGGTCCCCGGGGATTCACCCCTCCACTTT.

A few counts support this clonotype. Here the CDR3 reads CASSLRGWTVRSTDTQYF. Written as DNA, the CDR3 is TGTGCCAGCAGCTTAAGAGGGTGGACAGTCCGTAGCACAGATACGCAGTATTTT. The chain is built from TRBV7-2 and TRBJ2-3, with a weak D call TRBD1 (6 bases). Germline V CDR1 and CDR2: SGHTA, FQGNSA. This CDR3 has 18 amino acids. Deletions cut 2 bases from V and 0 bases from J, with 18 bases between.

V is TRBV18 and J is TRBJ1-1; 8 bases map to TRBD1. The CDR3 is made up of 18 amino acids. V lost 2 bases, J lost 3 bases, and 14 bases stayed unmatched. The germline gives CDR1 KGHSH, CDR2 LQKENI. CDR3: CASSPTSQGGVADTEAFF. CDR3 coding DNA: TGTGCCAGCTCACCAACCTCACAGGGGGGTGTCGCTGACACTGAAGCTTTCTTT.

The chain carries TRBV7-2 and TRBJ2-3, with D perhaps matching TRBD2 (5 bases). The CDR3 is 12 residues long. Trimming pared 5 bases from V and 6 bases from J, leaving 9 bases between. Germline values: CDR1 SGHTA, CDR2 FQGNSA. The CDR3 sequence: CASSGRRDTQYF. The CDR3 coding sequence is TGTGCCAGCAGCGGTAGGAGGGATACGCAGTATTTT.

The CDR3 protein is CASSLDQDYNEQFF. In nucleotides, the CDR3 is TGTGCCAGCAGCTTGGACCAGGATTACAATGAGCAGTTCTTC. J is TRBJ2-1 and V is TRBV5-5; D unresolved. Trimming removed 0 bases at V and 4 bases at J, with 8 bases between. The length of the CDR3 is 14 residues. Germline CDR1 SGHKS, CDR2 YYEKEE (reference sequence).

The CDR3 nucleotides read TGTGCCAGCAGTCCTCTCACTAGCGGGGAGGATTGGGAGACCCAGTACTTC. This encodes CASSPLTSGEDWETQYF. The V and J genes are TRBV7-6 and TRBJ2-5; TRBD2 aligns across 10 bases. Germline V gene data show CDR1 as SGHVS and CDR2 as FNYEAQ. Unmatched junction bases numbered 15, after V lost 6 bases and J lost 5 bases. CDR3 length: 17 residues.

This chain uses TRBV7-2 with TRBJ2-3; D gene uncertain. The V and J ends lost 6 bases and 5 bases respectively, with 9 bases between them. The CDR3 totals 12 residues. The germline CDR1 and CDR2 sequences are SGHTA and FQGNSA. The CDR3 here is CASRLVVDTQYF. Here the CDR3 DNA reads TGTGCCAGCAGATTGGTTGTAGATACGCAGTATTTT.

The table lists this clonotype with a few counts. The rearrangement joins TRBV5-1 to TRBJ2-7, with TRBD1 identical over 9 bases. The CDR3 length is 15 residues. Germline V gene sequence: CDR1 SGHRS, CDR2 YFSETQ. V trimming: 4 bases; J trimming: 1 base; junction bases outside the gene matches: 6. The CDR3 DNA reads TGCGCCAGCAGCGGAACAGGGGGCGCATCCTACGAGCAGTACTTC. Its protein product is CASSGTGGASYEQYF.

This chain uses TRBV7-8 with TRBJ2-2; 12 nucleotides agree with TRBD1. V dropped 1 base and J dropped 8; count of bases not matched to a gene: 11. The CDR3 has 18 amino acids. The germline gives CDR1 SGHVS, CDR2 FQNEAQ. The CDR3 nucleotides are TGTGCCAGCAGCTTAGTCGGGACAGGGGGCCCGGTGGAGGGGGAGCTGTTTTTT. Its translation is CASSLVGTGGPVEGELFF. Combining the CDR3 with reference TRBV7-8 and TRBJ2-2 gives the whole variable domain GAGVSQSPRYKVAKRGQDVALRCDPISGHVSLFWYQQALGQGPEFLTYFQNEAQLDKSGLPSDRFFAERPEGSVSTLKIQRTQQEDSAVYLCASSLVGTGGPVEGELFFGEGSRLTVL.

This clonotype was picked up a small number of times. This chain connects TRBV7-2 to TRBJ2-1; possible D gene TRBD2, 6 bases. The CDR3 contains 13 residues. Germline-derived CDR1 and CDR2 are SGHTA and FQGNSA. V was shortened by 4 bases and J by 8 bases, with 12 bases between the two germline ends. Written as DNA, the CDR3 is TGTGCCAGCAGCTCCAACGGAGGGGATGAGCAGTTCTTC. It translates to CASSSNGGDEQFF.

This clonotype was detected a few times. V and J are TRBV12-3 or TRBV12-4 and TRBJ1-5; 7 bases agree with TRBD1. Trimming at V came to 7 bases and at J to 6 bases, leaving 6 bases not matched to a gene. The CDR3 contains 13 residues. CDR3 nucleotide sequence: TGTGCCAGCAATACAGGGGATACTCAGCCCCAGCATTTT. It is translated as CASNTGDTQPQHF.

This clonotype appeared once. The chain uses TRBV18 and TRBJ2-5; D is tentatively TRBD1 or TRBD2 (5 bases each). V was cut by 3 bases and J by 5 bases, with 10 bases left in between. The CDR3 is 13 residues long. The V gene's germline CDR1 is KGHSH and CDR2 LQKENI. The chain's CDR3 is CASSPTWGETQYF. The CDR3 DNA sequence: TGTGCCAGCTCACCGACTTGGGGGGAGACCCAGTACTTC.

This chain joins TRBV7-8 and TRBJ2-1; 7 bases line up with TRBD2. Germline CDR1 is SGHVS and CDR2 is FQNEAQ. The CDR3 extends over 17 amino acids. Trimming cost V 0 bases and J 11 bases; bases outside gene matches: 16. This chain's CDR3 is CASSLAGGGGRRQKQFF. The DNA for the CDR3 is TGTGCCAGCAGCTTAGCGGGGGGAGGCGGGAGAAGGCAAAAGCAGTTCTTC.

The gene calls are TRBV4-2 and TRBJ1-2; no clear D. The CDR3 consists of 11 residues. Between the trimmed V and J ends, which lost 1 base and 12 bases, there was a span of 9 bases. CDR1 and CDR2 (germline): LGHNA, YNFKEQ. The CDR3 DNA sequence: TGTGCCAGCAGCCAAGGGAGAGGCGACACCTTC. It translates to CASSQGRGDTF.

V usage is TRBV5-4 and J usage is TRBJ2-1; D perhaps matches TRBD2 (5 bases). The CDR3 spans 15 residues. From germline, CDR1 is SGHNT and CDR2 YYREEE (reference sequence). V was pared by 1 base and J by 0 bases, with 8 bases between. This CDR3 is CASSLRERSYNEQFF. The CDR3 coding sequence is TGTGCCAGCAGCTTGAGGGAGCGCTCCTACAATGAGCAGTTCTTC.

This clonotype was counted only a few times. CDR3: CASSFYTPEDEQFF. The CDR3 DNA sequence: TGTGCCAGCAGCTTTTACACGCCCGAGGATGAGCAGTTCTTC. The chain uses TRBV7-2 and TRBJ2-1, with unresolved D. The V gene lost 3 bases and the J gene lost 8 bases, with 14 bases spanning the gap. This CDR3 region has 14 residues. Germline V gives CDR1 SGHTA, CDR2 FQGNSA.

This clonotype was recorded many times. The chain links TRBV7-2 to TRBJ2-3; D is possibly TRBD2 (7 bases). The CDR3 length is 16 residues. Trimming shortened V by 1 base and J by 5 bases, and 16 bases separated the two germline ends. Germline assignment: CDR1 SGHTA and CDR2 FQGNSA. The CDR3 nucleotides read TGTGCCAGCAGCTTAGTTTGGGGGGGGGGCGAAGATACGCAGTATTTT. Amino acids: CASSLVWGGGEDTQYF.

This clonotype was detected ten times or more. The rearrangement joins TRBV7-2 to TRBJ2-7, with D uncertain. The length of the CDR3 is 15 residues. The germline V gene has CDR1 SGHTA and CDR2 FQGNSA. V gave up 1 base and J gave up 0 bases, with 10 bases separating them. The CDR3 spells CASSLGPRLSYEQYF. Written as DNA, the CDR3 is TGTGCCAGCAGCTTAGGACCTCGACTCTCCTACGAGCAGTACTTC.

This clonotype was seen a few times. The J gene is TRBJ1-2, the V gene TRBV7-2; 7 bases match TRBD1. The CDR3 runs 16 residues. The ends lost 3 bases at V and 2 bases at J; junction bases unmatched: 9. In germline, CDR1 is SGHTA, CDR2 FQGNSA. The CDR3 spells CASSFQGGMGNYGYTF. CDR3 DNA: TGTGCCAGCAGCTTTCAGGGGGGGATGGGGAACTATGGCTACACCTTC.

This chain links TRBV12-3 or TRBV12-4 with TRBJ2-5; a weak D match, TRBD2 (6 bases). The CDR3 extends over 14 amino acids. V shed 2 bases and J shed 7 bases, with 14 bases lying between them. As DNA, the CDR3 is TGTGCCAGCAGTTTAACCGGAGGGATAGGGACCCAGTACTTC. Encoded protein: CASSLTGGIGTQYF.

The chain combines TRBV24-1 with TRBJ1-2; weak D call: TRBD1 (5 bases). The ends were cut back, 5 bases at V and 3 bases at J, with 9 bases in the middle. The CDR3 length is 13 residues. The germline gives CDR1 KGHDR, CDR2 SFDVKD. For the CDR3, the DNA is TGTGCCACCAGTGCGGGGACCGACTATGGCTACACCTTC. Translation gives CATSAGTDYGYTF.

This clonotype has just a few counts. V and J are TRBV7-8 and TRBJ2-6; D is uncertain. V gave up 5 bases and J gave up 11 bases, with 13 bases separating them. Germline lookup yields CDR1 SGHVS and CDR2 FQNEAQ. This CDR3 has 13 amino acids. The CDR3 DNA is TGTGCCAGCAGCGAGGCCGGGTCATACGTCCTGACTTTC. Translated, it gives CASSEAGSYVLTF.

This clonotype came up a few times. V is TRBV10-3 and J is TRBJ2-7, with D maybe TRBD1 (6 bases). The CDR3 contains 10 residues. V was pared by 10 bases and J by 7 bases, with 11 bases between. Germline V gives CDR1 ENHRY, CDR2 SYGVKD. CDR3 DNA sequence: TGTGCCACCGAACAGGGAGAGCAGTACTTC. It codes for CATEQGEQYF.

This clonotype was seen just once. Here the CDR3 reads CASSSGPGRGRTGRDEQFF. DNA of the CDR3: TGTGCCAGCAGCTCCGGACCGGGGCGGGGACGGACGGGACGCGATGAGCAGTTCTTC. This chain links TRBV11-2 with TRBJ2-1; a weak D match, TRBD2 (6 bases). V was cut by 4 bases and J by 8 bases, with 30 bases left in between. The CDR3 is made up of 19 amino acids. Looked up from germline, CDR1 is SGHAT and CDR2 is FQNNGV.

The chain employs TRBV24-1 and TRBJ2-3; D remains unclear. The V and J ends lost 7 bases and 0 bases respectively, with 16 bases between them. The germline V gene encodes CDR1 KGHDR and CDR2 SFDVKD. This CDR3 is built from 16 residues. CDR3 loop: CATSPAPKLSTDTQYF. CDR3 bases: TGTGCCACCAGCCCCGCCCCAAAACTTAGCACAGATACGCAGTATTTT.